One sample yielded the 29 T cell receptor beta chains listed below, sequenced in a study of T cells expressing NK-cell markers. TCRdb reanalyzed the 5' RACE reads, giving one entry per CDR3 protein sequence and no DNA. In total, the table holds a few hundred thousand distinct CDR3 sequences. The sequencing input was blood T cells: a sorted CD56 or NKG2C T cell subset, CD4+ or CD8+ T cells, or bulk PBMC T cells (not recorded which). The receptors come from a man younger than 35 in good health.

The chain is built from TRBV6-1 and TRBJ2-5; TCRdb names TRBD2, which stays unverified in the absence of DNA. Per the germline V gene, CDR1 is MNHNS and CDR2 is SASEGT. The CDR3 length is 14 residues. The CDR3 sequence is CASTGSGRGETQYF.

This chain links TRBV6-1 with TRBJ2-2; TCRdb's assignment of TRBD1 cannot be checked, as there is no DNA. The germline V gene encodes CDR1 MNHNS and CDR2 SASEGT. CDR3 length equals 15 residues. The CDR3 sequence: CASSRQSGRTGELFF.

The chain's CDR3 is CSVIPGRLAGHTGELFF. The chain recombines TRBV29-1 with TRBJ2-2; TCRdb indicates TRBD2, and absent DNA this call remains unverified. The CDR3 extends over 17 amino acids. CDR1 SQVTM and CDR2 ANQGSEA come from the germline V gene.

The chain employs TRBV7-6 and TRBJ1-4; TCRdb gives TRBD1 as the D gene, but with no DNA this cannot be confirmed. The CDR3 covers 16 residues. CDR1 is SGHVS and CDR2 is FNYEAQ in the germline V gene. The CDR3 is CASSLRGRVDDEKLFF.

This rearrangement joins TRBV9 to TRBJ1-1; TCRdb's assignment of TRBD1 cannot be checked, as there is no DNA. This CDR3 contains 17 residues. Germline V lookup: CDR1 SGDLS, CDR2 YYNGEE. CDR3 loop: CASSVGGVGGLNTEAFF.

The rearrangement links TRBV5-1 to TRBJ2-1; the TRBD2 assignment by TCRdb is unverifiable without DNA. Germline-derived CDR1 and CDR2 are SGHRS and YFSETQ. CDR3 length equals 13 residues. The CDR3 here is CASSPVPSGQQFF. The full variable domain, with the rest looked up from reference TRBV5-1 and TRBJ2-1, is KAGVTQTPRYLIKTRGQQVTLSCSPISGHRSVSWYQQTPGQGLQFLFEYFSETQRNKGNFPGRFSGRQFSNSRSEMNVSTLELGDSALYLCASSPVPSGQQFFGPGTRLTVL.

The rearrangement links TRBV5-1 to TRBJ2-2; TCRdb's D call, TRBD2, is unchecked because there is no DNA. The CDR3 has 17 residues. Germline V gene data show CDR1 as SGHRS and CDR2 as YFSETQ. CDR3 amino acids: CASRGLAGGTNTGELFF. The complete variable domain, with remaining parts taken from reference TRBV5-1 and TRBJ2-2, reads KAGVTQTPRYLIKTRGQQVTLSCSPISGHRSVSWYQQTPGQGLQFLFEYFSETQRNKGNFPGRFSGRQFSNSRSEMNVSTLELGDSALYLCASRGLAGGTNTGELFFGEGSRLTVL.

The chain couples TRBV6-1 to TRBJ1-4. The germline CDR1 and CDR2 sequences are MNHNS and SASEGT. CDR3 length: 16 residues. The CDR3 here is CASRPIRLDGVEKLFF.

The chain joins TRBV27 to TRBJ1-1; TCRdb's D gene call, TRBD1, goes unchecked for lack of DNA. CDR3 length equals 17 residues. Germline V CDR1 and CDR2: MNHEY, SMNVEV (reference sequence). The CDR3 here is CASSSPSRGARNTEAFF.

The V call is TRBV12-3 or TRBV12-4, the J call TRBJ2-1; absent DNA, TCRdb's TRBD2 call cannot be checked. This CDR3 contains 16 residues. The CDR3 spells CASSFGGLAGVDEQFF.

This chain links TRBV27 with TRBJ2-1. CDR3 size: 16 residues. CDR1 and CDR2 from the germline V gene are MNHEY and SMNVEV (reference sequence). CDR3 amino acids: CASSLSIRVSYNEQFF.

CDR3 loop: CASSTGTSASGELFF. This chain joins TRBV5-5 and TRBJ2-2; the D call from TCRdb, TRBD2, cannot be confirmed without DNA. CDR1 is SGHKS and CDR2 is YYEKEE in the germline V gene (reference sequence). The CDR3 length is 15 residues. Filled out from reference TRBV5-5 and TRBJ2-2, the complete variable domain reads DAGVTQSPTHLIKTRGQQVTLRCSPISGHKSVSWYQQVLGQGPQFIFQYYEKEERGRGNFPDRFSARQFPNYSSELNVNALLLGDSALYLCASSTGTSASGELFFGEGSRLTVL.

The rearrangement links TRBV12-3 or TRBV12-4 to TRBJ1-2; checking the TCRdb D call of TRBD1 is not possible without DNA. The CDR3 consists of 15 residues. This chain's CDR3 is CASSPGQRFTDGYTF.

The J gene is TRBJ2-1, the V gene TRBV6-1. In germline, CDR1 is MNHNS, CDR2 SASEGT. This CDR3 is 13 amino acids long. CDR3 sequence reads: CASRGSSYNEQFF.

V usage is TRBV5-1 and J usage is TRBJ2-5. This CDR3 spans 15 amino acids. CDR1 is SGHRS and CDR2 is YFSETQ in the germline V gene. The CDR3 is CASSLGYRFQETQYF.

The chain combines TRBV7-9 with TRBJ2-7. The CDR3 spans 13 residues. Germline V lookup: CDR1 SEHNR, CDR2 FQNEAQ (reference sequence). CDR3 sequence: CASSQRDFYEQYF.

The CDR3 sequence is CASMGSGTGELFF. This sequence joins TRBV6-1 and TRBJ2-2; the D gene TCRdb calls, TRBD1, cannot be checked with no DNA. Germline loops: CDR1 MNHNS, CDR2 SASEGT. The CDR3 length is 13 residues.

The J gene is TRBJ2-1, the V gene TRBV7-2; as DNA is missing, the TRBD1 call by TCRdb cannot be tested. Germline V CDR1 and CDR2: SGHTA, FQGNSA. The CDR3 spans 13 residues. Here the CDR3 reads CASRDRAGNEQFF.

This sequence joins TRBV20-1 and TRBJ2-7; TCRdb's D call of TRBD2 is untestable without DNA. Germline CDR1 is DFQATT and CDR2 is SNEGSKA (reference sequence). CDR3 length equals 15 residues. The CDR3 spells CSARGPLSGRDEQYF.

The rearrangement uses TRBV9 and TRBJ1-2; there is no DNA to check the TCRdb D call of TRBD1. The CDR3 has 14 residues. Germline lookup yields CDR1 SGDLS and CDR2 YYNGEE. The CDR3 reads CASSVQGVNYGYTF.

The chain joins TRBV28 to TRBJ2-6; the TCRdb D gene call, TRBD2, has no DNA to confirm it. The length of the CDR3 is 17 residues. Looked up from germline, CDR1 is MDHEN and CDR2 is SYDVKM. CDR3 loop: CASLGSSGGSGANVLTF.

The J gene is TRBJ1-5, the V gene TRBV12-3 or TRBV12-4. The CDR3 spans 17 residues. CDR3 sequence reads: CASSHSGVLIETQPQHF.

The CDR3 reads CSARETLQGVQFF. The chain uses TRBV20-1 and TRBJ2-1; TCRdb calls TRBD1, which cannot be checked without DNA. The CDR3 has 13 residues. From germline, CDR1 is DFQATT and CDR2 SNEGSKA (reference sequence).

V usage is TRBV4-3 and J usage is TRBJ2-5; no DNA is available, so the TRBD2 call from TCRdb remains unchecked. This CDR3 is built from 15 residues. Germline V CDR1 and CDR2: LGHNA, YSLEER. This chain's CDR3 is CASSPRGGIGETQYF.

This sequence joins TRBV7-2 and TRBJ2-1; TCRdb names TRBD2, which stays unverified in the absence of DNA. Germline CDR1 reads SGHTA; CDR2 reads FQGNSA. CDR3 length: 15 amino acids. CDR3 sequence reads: CASNTPGLPIHEQFF.

The CDR3 loop is CASSAYETQYF. V usage is TRBV25-1 and J usage is TRBJ2-5. CDR1 MGHDK and CDR2 SYGVNS come from the germline V gene. The CDR3 is 11 amino acids.

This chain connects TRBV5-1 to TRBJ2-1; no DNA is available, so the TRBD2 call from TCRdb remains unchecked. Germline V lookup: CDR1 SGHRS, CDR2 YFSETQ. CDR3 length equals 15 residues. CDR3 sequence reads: CASRVSAGGNNEQFF.

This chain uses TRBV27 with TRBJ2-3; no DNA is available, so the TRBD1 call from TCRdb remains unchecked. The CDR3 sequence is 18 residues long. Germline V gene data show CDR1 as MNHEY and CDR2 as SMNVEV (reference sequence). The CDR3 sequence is CASSFLPPGQGHTDTQYF.

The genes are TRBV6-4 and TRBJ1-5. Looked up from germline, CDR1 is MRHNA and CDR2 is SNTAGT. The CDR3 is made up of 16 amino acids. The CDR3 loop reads CASSPDGGDSNQPQHF.